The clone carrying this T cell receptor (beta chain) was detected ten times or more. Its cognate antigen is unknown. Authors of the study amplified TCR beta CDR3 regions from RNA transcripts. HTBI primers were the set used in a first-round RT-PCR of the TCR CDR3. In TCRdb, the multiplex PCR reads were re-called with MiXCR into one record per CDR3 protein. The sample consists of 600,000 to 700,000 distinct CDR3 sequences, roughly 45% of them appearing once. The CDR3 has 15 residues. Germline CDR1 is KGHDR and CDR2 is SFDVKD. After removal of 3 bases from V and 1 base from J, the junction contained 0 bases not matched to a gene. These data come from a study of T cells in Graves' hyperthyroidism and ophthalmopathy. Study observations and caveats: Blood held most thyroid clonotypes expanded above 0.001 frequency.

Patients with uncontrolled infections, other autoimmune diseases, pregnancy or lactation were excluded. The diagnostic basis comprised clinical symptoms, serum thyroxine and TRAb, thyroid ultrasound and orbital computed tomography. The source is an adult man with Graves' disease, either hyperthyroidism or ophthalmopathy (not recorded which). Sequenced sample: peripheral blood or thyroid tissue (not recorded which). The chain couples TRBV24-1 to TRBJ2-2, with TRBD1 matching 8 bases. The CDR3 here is CATSDTGGNTGELFF. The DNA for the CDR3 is TGTGCCACCAGTGATACAGGGGGGAACACCGGGGAGCTGTTTTTT.